The 31 T cell receptor beta chains in this list originate from one sample, sequenced in a study of CD8+CD57+ T cells in acquired aplastic anemia. Before being chosen for sequencing, patients had shown CD8+CD57+ cell expansion by flow cytometry. TCR beta VDJ and CDR3 were profiled, and genomic DNA was the template. TCRdb re-called the reads through MiXCR, storing one row per CDR3 protein. The sample gives 150,000 to 200,000 distinct CDR3 sequences, around 48% of which show up once; approximately 1% is in the top ten. Sequenced input: sorted CD4+, CD8+, or CD8+CD57+ T cells (not recorded which) from PBMCs. These TCRs come from a human donor with aplastic anemia.

This clonotype was seen repeatedly, ten times or more. The chain links TRBV2 to TRBJ2-5; D is uncertain. In germline, CDR1 is SNHLY, CDR2 FYNNEI. Trimming removed 6 bases from V and 4 bases from J, with 3 bases in between. The CDR3 is 10 amino acids. CDR3 nucleotides: TGTGCCAGCAGGAGAGAGACCCAGTACTTC. It specifies CASRRETQYF.

The gene calls are TRBV29-1 and TRBJ1-1, with D uncertain. The V gene's germline CDR1 is SQVTM and CDR2 ANQGSEA. The CDR3 length is 13 residues. Trimming shortened V by 4 bases and J by 7 bases, and 16 bases separated the two germline ends. This CDR3 reads CSVAKHSGVEAFF. The CDR3 bases are TGCAGCGTTGCCAAGCATTCCGGAGTTGAAGCTTTCTTT.

This clonotype was seen many times. The chain joins TRBV5-5 to TRBJ2-2; 8 nucleotides align to TRBD1. J gave up 5 bases and V 0 bases, and 3 bases lay outside the gene matches. Germline CDR1 reads SGHKS; CDR2 reads YYEKEE (reference sequence). The CDR3 sequence is 15 residues long. Here the CDR3 reads CASSLVGQGTGELFF. The DNA for the CDR3 is TGTGCCAGCAGCTTGGTAGGACAGGGAACCGGGGAGCTGTTTTTT. The full variable domain, rest sourced from reference TRBV5-5 and TRBJ2-2, is DAGVTQSPTHLIKTRGQQVTLRCSPISGHKSVSWYQQVLGQGPQFIFQYYEKEERGRGNFPDRFSARQFPNYSSELNVNALLLGDSALYLCASSLVGQGTGELFFGEGSRLTVL.

The V gene is TRBV5-5, the J gene TRBJ2-7; D not certain. The CDR3 runs 16 residues. Germline CDR1 and CDR2: SGHKS and YYEKEE (reference sequence). Trimming removed 0 bases at V and 5 bases at J, with 18 bases between. CDR3 protein: CASSLAVSQAGDEQYF. The CDR3 region has the DNA TGTGCCAGCAGCTTGGCCGTCAGCCAAGCTGGGGACGAGCAGTACTTC.

V usage is TRBV19 and J usage is TRBJ2-5, with TRBD1 as a possible D gene (7 bases). Trimming removed 8 bases from V and 3 bases from J, with 13 bases in between. CDR1 and CDR2 (germline): LNHDA, SQIVND (reference sequence). The CDR3 spans 13 residues. CDR3 sequence reads: CASAGTAEETQYF. CDR3 nucleotides: TGTGCCAGTGCGGGGACAGCTGAAGAGACCCAGTACTTC.

The chain joins TRBV25-1 to TRBJ1-6; D is unresolved. V was cut by 1 base and J by 14 bases, with 21 bases left in between. Germline V gene data show CDR1 as MGHDK and CDR2 as SYGVNS. This CDR3 spans 16 amino acids. As DNA, the CDR3 is TGTGCCAGCAGTGAATCGCCGGTGGGCTCGGGGTCATCCCTCCACTTT. Its protein is CASSESPVGSGSSLHF. Variable domain in full (rest from reference TRBV25-1 and TRBJ1-6): EADIYQTPRYLVIGTGKKITLECSQTMGHDKMYWYQQDPGMELHLIHYSYGVNSTEKGDLSSESTVSRIRTEHFPLTLESARPSHTSQYLCASSESPVGSGSSLHFGNGTRLTVT.

There are many counts of this clonotype. This chain links TRBV20-1 with TRBJ2-4, with D perhaps matching TRBD1 (6 bases). The germline CDR1 and CDR2 sequences are DFQATT and SNEGSKA (reference sequence). The CDR3 runs 14 residues. V was clipped by 3 bases and J by 1 base, with 10 bases between them. CDR3 sequence reads: CSARHRAAKNIQYF. As DNA, the CDR3 is TGCAGTGCTAGGCACAGGGCGGCCAAAAACATTCAGTACTTC.

At least ten counts were recorded for this clonotype. The chain uses TRBV7-8 and TRBJ1-1, with D possibly TRBD1 on 6 matching bases. The CDR3 is 13 residues long. Germline CDR1 is SGHVS and CDR2 is FQNEAQ. V lost 4 bases to trimming and J lost 2 bases, with 8 bases between them. The chain's CDR3 is CASSSTGNTEAFF. CDR3 nucleotides: TGTGCCAGCAGCTCGACAGGAAACACTGAAGCTTTCTTT.

This sequence joins TRBV24-1 and TRBJ2-3; 10 positions match TRBD2. The CDR3 runs to 16 residues. The trim removed 3 bases at V and 2 bases at J, leaving 4 bases unmatched. Germline assignment: CDR1 KGHDR and CDR2 SFDVKD. CDR3 sequence reads: CATSDATSGTTDTQYF. The CDR3, as DNA: TGTGCCACCAGTGATGCTACTAGCGGGACCACAGATACGCAGTATTTT.

This clonotype has a count of ten or more. The chain recombines TRBV6-1 with TRBJ2-3, with D perhaps TRBD1 or TRBD2 (6 bases each). The CDR3 extends over 15 amino acids. Trimming stripped 6 bases from V and 2 bases from J, with 15 bases between. Germline values: CDR1 MNHNS, CDR2 SASEGT. The CDR3 here is CASRRPGAYTDTQYF. For the CDR3, the DNA is TGTGCCAGCAGGAGGCCGGGGGCTTACACAGATACGCAGTATTTT.

This clonotype was recorded a few times. The chain couples TRBV4-1 to TRBJ2-1, with a tentative D call TRBD1 (6 bases). V lost 0 bases, J lost 5 bases, and 14 bases lay in between. CDR1 and CDR2 from the germline V gene are MGHRA and YSYEKL. The CDR3 length is 16 residues. CDR3 coding DNA: TGCGCCAGCAGCCAAGAGGTTCATGACAGGAACAATGAGCAGTTCTTC. Translation: CASSQEVHDRNNEQFF.

This rearrangement joins TRBV24-1 to TRBJ1-1; unclear D gene. CDR1 and CDR2 (germline): KGHDR, SFDVKD. There are 12 residues in the CDR3. V lost 4 bases, J lost 8 bases, and 10 bases lay in between. The CDR3 bases are TGTGCCACCAGTGAAAATTCGGTGGAAGCTTTCTTT. As protein: CATSENSVEAFF.

The chain joins TRBV2 to TRBJ1-5, with unresolved D. The germline V gene has CDR1 SNHLY and CDR2 FYNNEI. V lost 4 bases and J 5 bases, leaving 6 bases between the germline ends. The CDR3 sequence is 12 residues long. The CDR3 is CASSVGDQPQHF. The CDR3 DNA is TGTGCCAGCAGTGTTGGGGATCAGCCCCAGCATTTT.

This clonotype was counted many times. V gene TRBV5-1 combines with J gene TRBJ2-1; D is ambiguous. The CDR3 runs 14 residues. Per the germline V gene, CDR1 is SGHRS and CDR2 is YFSETQ. V was trimmed by 4 bases and J by 10 bases, leaving 18 bases between them. The CDR3 sequence is CASSLTPQSWEQFF. The CDR3, as DNA: TGCGCCAGCAGCCTCACCCCCCAGAGTTGGGAGCAGTTCTTC. The complete variable domain, with remaining parts taken from reference TRBV5-1 and TRBJ2-1, reads KAGVTQTPRYLIKTRGQQVTLSCSPISGHRSVSWYQQTPGQGLQFLFEYFSETQRNKGNFPGRFSGRQFSNSRSEMNVSTLELGDSALYLCASSLTPQSWEQFFGPGTRLTVL.

This clonotype was picked up many times. The CDR3 spells CASSYSAGLNTQYF. CDR3 DNA sequence: TGTGCCAGCAGTTACTCGGCGGGGCTTAATACGCAGTATTTT. V and J are TRBV6-2 or TRBV6-3 and TRBJ2-3, with D possibly matching TRBD2 (6 bases). Trimming stripped 0 bases from V and 7 bases from J, with 11 bases between. The germline V gene encodes CDR1 MNHEY and CDR2 SVGEGT. The CDR3 contains 14 residues.

The J gene is TRBJ1-1, the V gene TRBV29-1; D ambiguous. The V gene lost 4 bases and the J gene lost 0 bases, with 3 bases spanning the gap. The CDR3 is 11 amino acids. The germline CDR1 and CDR2 sequences are SQVTM and ANQGSEA. CDR3 sequence: CSVGLNTEAFF. DNA of the CDR3: TGCAGCGTTGGGCTGAACACTGAAGCTTTCTTT.

The chain combines TRBV4-2 with TRBJ2-7; D might be TRBD1 (6 bases). Germline CDR1 is LGHNA and CDR2 is YNFKEQ. Trimming removed 0 bases at V and 5 bases at J, with 14 bases between. This CDR3 region has 15 residues. In DNA, the CDR3 is TGTGCCAGCAGCCAAGAGGAACAGGGTGGTAACGAGCAGTACTTC. This sequence encodes CASSQEEQGGNEQYF.

This clonotype has only a few counts. This chain uses TRBV2 with TRBJ2-5, with unresolved D. V lost 6 bases to trimming and J lost 5 bases, with 7 bases between them. The CDR3 totals 11 residues. CDR1 is SNHLY and CDR2 is FYNNEI in the germline V gene. The CDR3 DNA follows: TGTGCCAGCAGAGCCCCGGAGACCCAGTACTTC. It is translated as CASRAPETQYF.

This clonotype was counted only a few times. The rearrangement uses TRBV6-1 and TRBJ1-2; 10 bases are shared with TRBD1. Germline V lookup: CDR1 MNHNS, CDR2 SASEGT. V was pared by 6 bases and J by 4 bases, with 8 bases of the junction left unmatched. The CDR3 has 15 amino acids. This CDR3 is CASSQVTGGTYGYTF. The CDR3 DNA sequence: TGTGCCAGCAGCCAAGTGACAGGGGGCACCTATGGCTACACCTTC.

This clonotype turned up a few times. This chain connects TRBV3-1 to TRBJ2-3; D is undetermined. The germline gives CDR1 LGHDT, CDR2 YNNKEL (reference sequence). This CDR3 has 15 residues. V was trimmed by 1 base and J by 3 bases, leaving 11 bases between them. The CDR3 spells CASSQVSFLTDTQYF. The CDR3 DNA reads as TGTGCCAGCAGCCAAGTAAGTTTCCTGACAGATACGCAGTATTTT.

The V call is TRBV6-1, the J call TRBJ1-4, with 8 bases fitting TRBD1. From germline, CDR1 is MNHNS and CDR2 SASEGT. V was pared by 5 bases and J by 0 bases, with 2 bases of the junction left unmatched. The CDR3 length is 15 residues. The CDR3 reads CASSRQGPTNEKLFF. The CDR3 nucleotides read TGTGCCAGCAGTAGACAGGGGCCAACTAATGAAAAACTGTTTTTT.

This chain links TRBV29-1 with TRBJ1-5, with TRBD1 matching 7 bases. CDR1 and CDR2 (germline): SQVTM, ANQGSEA. This CDR3 has 13 amino acids. Losses at the gene ends were 4 bases for V and 7 bases for J; bases not matched to a gene: 7. CDR3 coding DNA: TGCAGCGTTGTGGAGGGGGCCGGGCAGCCCCAGCATTTT. Translation gives CSVVEGAGQPQHF.

This chain links TRBV9 with TRBJ1-2, with 7 bases lining up with TRBD1. Germline CDR1 is SGDLS and CDR2 is YYNGEE. The CDR3 has 14 residues. With V trimmed by 4 bases and J by 6 bases, 9 bases remained unmatched. The CDR3 DNA follows: TGTGCCAGCAGCCAATTCGACAGGGATGATGGCTACACCTTC. Translating gives CASSQFDRDDGYTF.

This clonotype was seen at least ten times. V and J are TRBV14 and TRBJ2-6, with D possibly matching TRBD1 (6 bases). The length of the CDR3 is 22 residues. The V gene's germline CDR1 is SGHDN and CDR2 FVKESK. The V end was cut by 3 bases, the J end by 0 bases, with 27 bases between. In nucleotides, the CDR3 is TGTGCCAGCAGCCACACATCCGGGACAAGGGGGATGATAAGCTCTGGGGCCAACGTCCTGACTTTC. It translates to CASSHTSGTRGMISSGANVLTF.

The rearrangement uses TRBV29-1 and TRBJ1-1; 8 nucleotides align to TRBD1. Trimming at V came to 2 bases and at J to 5 bases, leaving 4 bases not matched to a gene. The CDR3 contains 13 residues. CDR1 and CDR2 (germline): SQVTM, ANQGSEA. The CDR3 sequence is CSVEPQGETEAFF. In DNA form, the CDR3 reads TGCAGCGTTGAACCACAGGGGGAGACTGAAGCTTTCTTT.

V gene TRBV9 combines with J gene TRBJ1-2; TRBD1 aligns across 9 bases. CDR3 length: 17 residues. V lost 4 bases and J lost 4; bases outside the gene matches: 14. CDR1 and CDR2 from the germline V gene are SGDLS and YYNGEE. CDR3 residues: CASSQRPGTGKRYGYTF. CDR3 in DNA: TGTGCCAGCAGCCAACGACCCGGGACAGGGAAACGCTATGGCTACACCTTC.

The chain has TRBV7-2 and TRBJ1-2, with 9 bases aligning to TRBD1. Germline V CDR1 and CDR2: SGHTA, FQGNSA. CDR3 length: 15 residues. V was clipped by 4 bases and J by 5 bases; unmatched bases: 8. The CDR3 region is CASSSTPGQGYGYTF. The CDR3 DNA reads TGTGCCAGCAGCTCAACACCGGGACAGGGTTATGGCTACACCTTC.

V gene TRBV2 combines with J gene TRBJ2-5, with 7 bases lining up with TRBD1. Germline V lookup: CDR1 SNHLY, CDR2 FYNNEI. This CDR3 contains 15 residues. V was pared by 6 bases and J by 4 bases, with 11 bases of the junction left unmatched. The CDR3 loop reads CASRPGQVEGETQYF. In nucleotides, the CDR3 is TGTGCCAGCAGACCTGGACAGGTTGAGGGAGAGACCCAGTACTTC. The full variable domain, completed using reference TRBV2 and TRBJ2-5, is EPEVTQTPSHQVTQMGQEVILRCVPISNHLYFYWYRQILGQKVEFLVSFYNNEISEKSEIFDDQFSVERPDGSNFTLKIRSTKLEDSAMYFCASRPGQVEGETQYFGPGTRLLVL.

This chain links TRBV2 with TRBJ1-5; possible D gene TRBD1, 5 bases. Germline CDR1 and CDR2: SNHLY and FYNNEI. Trimming pared 7 bases from V and 2 bases from J, leaving 12 bases between. The CDR3 covers 14 residues. The CDR3 is CASNSQGGNQPQHF. As DNA, the CDR3 is TGTGCCAGCAATTCCCAGGGTGGCAATCAGCCCCAGCATTTT.

This clonotype was detected only once. A much larger clone differs by one base, so this may be a read error. CDR3 amino acids: CATSERVGGQSNYGYTF. For the CDR3, the DNA is TGTGCCACCAGTGAGCGGGTAGGGGGCCAATCTAACTATGGCTACACCTTC. The V call is TRBV10-3, the J call TRBJ1-2, with 7 positions matching TRBD1. CDR3 length: 17 residues. Germline CDR1 reads ENHRY; CDR2 reads SYGVKD.

This chain connects TRBV25-1 to TRBJ2-7; TRBD2 agrees at 13 bases. Germline values: CDR1 MGHDK, CDR2 SYGVNS. The CDR3 has 14 amino acids. V was clipped by 7 bases and J by 4 bases; unmatched bases: 4. This CDR3 is CASTGLAGVYEQYF. CDR3 coding DNA: TGTGCCAGCACTGGACTAGCGGGAGTTTACGAGCAGTACTTC.